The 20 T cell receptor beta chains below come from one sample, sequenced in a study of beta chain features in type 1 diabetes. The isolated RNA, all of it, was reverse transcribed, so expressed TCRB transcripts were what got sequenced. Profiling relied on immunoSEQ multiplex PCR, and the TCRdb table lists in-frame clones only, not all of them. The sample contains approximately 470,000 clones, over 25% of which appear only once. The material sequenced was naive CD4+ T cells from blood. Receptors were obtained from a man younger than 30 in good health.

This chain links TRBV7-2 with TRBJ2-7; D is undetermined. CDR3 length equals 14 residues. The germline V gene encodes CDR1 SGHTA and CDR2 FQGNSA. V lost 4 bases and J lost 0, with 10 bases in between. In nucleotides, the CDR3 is TGTGCCAGCAGCTCCGAAGGCTTCTCCTACGAGCAGTACTTC. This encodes CASSSEGFSYEQYF. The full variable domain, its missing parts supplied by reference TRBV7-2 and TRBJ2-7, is GAGVSQSPSNKVTEKGKDVELRCDPISGHTALYWYRQSLGQGLEFLIYFQGNSAPDKSGLPSDRFSAERTGGSVSTLTIQRTQQEDSAVYLCASSSEGFSYEQYFGPGTRLTVT.

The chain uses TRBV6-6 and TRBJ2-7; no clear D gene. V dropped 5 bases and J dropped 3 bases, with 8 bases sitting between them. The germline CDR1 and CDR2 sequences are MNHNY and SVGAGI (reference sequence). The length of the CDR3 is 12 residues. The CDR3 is CASSTPGYEQYF. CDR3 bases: TGTGCCAGCAGTACCCCAGGCTACGAGCAGTACTTC.

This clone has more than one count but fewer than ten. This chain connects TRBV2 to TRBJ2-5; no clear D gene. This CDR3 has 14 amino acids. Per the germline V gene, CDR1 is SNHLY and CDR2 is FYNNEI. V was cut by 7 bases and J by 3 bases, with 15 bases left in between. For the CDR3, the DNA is TGTGCCAGCAAGGTCTCAGAGGTGGAAGAGACCCAGTACTTC. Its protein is CASKVSEVEETQYF.

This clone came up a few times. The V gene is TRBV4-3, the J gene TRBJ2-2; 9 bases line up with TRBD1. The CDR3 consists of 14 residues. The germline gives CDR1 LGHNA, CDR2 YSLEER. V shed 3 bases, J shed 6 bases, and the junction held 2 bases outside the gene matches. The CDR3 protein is CASSHRTGAGELFF. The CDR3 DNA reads TGCGCCAGCAGCCACCGGACAGGGGCCGGGGAGCTGTTTTTT.

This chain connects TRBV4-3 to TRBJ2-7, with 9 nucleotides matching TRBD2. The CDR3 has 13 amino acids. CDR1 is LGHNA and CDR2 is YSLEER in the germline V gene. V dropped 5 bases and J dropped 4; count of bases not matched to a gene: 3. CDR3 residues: CASSSAGGYEQYF. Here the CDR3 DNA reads TGCGCCAGCAGCTCAGCGGGAGGTTACGAGCAGTACTTC.

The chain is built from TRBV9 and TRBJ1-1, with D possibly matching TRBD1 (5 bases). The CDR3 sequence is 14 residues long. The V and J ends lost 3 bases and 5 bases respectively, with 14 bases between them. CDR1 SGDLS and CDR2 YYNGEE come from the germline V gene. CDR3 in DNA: TGTGCCAGCAGCGCGGGGCCCCGTGAGACTGAAGCTTTCTTT. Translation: CASSAGPRETEAFF.

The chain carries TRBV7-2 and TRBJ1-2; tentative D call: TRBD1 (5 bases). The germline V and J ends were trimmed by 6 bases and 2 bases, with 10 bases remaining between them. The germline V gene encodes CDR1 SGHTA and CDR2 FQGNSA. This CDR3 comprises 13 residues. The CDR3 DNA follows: TGTGCCAGCAGGACGGGACCGAACTATGGCTACACCTTC. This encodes CASRTGPNYGYTF.

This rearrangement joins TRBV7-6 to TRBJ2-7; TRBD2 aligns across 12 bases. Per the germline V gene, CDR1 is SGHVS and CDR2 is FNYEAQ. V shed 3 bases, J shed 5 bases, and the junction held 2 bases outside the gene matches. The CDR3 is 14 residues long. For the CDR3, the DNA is TGTGCCAGCAGCTTTCTAGCGGGAGGGCACGAGCAGTACTTC. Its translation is CASSFLAGGHEQYF.

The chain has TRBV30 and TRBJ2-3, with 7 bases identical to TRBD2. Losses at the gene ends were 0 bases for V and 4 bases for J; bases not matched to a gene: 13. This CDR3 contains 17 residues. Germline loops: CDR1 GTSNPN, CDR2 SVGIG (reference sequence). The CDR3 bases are TGTGCCTGGAGTGTACTTTGGACTAGTGGGTCCCCAGATACGCAGTATTTT. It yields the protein CAWSVLWTSGSPDTQYF.

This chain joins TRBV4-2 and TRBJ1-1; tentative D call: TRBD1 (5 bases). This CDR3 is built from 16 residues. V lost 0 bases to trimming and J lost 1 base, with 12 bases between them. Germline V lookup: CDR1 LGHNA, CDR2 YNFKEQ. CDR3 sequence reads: CASSQDQFRENTEAFF. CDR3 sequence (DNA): TGTGCCAGCAGCCAAGATCAGTTCAGGGAGAACACTGAAGCTTTCTTT.

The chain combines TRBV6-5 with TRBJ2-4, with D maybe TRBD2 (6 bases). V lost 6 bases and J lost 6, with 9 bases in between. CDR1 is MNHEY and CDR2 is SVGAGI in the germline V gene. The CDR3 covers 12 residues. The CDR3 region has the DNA TGTGCCAGCAGCCCCGGGGGAAACATTCAGTACTTC. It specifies CASSPGGNIQYF.

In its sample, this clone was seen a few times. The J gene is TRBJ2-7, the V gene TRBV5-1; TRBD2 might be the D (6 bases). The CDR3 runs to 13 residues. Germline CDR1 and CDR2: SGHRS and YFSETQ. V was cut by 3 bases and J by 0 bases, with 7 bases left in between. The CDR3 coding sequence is TGCGCCAGCAGCTCGGGACTCTCCTACGAGCAGTACTTC. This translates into CASSSGLSYEQYF.

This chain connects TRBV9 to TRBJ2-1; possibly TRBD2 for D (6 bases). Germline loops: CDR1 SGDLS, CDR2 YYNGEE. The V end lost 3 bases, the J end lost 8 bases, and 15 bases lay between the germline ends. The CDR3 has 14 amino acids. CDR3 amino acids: CASSARGTWDEQFF. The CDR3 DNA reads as TGTGCCAGCAGCGCCCGCGGGACCTGGGATGAGCAGTTCTTC.

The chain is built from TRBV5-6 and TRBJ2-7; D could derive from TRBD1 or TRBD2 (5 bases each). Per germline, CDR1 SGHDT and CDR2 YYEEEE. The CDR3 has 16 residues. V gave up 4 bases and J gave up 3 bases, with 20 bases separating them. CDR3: CASSVLGPGLIYEQYF. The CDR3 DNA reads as TGTGCCAGCAGCGTCCTGGGACCAGGACTGATCTACGAGCAGTACTTC.

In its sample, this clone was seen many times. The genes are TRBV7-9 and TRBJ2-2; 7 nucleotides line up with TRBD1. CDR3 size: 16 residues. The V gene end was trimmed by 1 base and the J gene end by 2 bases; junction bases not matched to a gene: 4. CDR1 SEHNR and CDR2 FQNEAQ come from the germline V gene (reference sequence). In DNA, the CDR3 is TGTGCCAGCAGCTTAGAAGGGGGCACTAACACCGGGGAGCTGTTTTTT. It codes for CASSLEGGTNTGELFF.

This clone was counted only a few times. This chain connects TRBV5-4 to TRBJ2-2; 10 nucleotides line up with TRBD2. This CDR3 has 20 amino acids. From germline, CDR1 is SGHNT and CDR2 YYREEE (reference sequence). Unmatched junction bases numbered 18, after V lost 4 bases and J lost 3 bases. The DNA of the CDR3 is TGTGCCAGCAGCCTTGGTAATGGACTAGCGGACGGGGTTGACACCGGGGAGCTGTTTTTT. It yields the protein CASSLGNGLADGVDTGELFF.

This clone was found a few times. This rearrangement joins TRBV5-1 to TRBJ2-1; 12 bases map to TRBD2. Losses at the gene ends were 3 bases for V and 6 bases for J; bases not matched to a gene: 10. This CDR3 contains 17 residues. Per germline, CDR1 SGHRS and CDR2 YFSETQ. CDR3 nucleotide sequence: TGCGCCAGCAGCTCTTATTCGACTAGCGGGAGTGGCAATGAGCAGTTCTTC. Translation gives CASSSYSTSGSGNEQFF.

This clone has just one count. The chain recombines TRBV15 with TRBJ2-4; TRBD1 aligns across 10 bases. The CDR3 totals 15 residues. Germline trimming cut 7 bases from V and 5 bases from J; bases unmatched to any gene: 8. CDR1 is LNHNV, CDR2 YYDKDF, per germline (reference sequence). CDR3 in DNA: TGTGCCACCACCATAGACAGGGGGCTCCAAAACATTCAGTACTTC. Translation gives CATTIDRGLQNIQYF.

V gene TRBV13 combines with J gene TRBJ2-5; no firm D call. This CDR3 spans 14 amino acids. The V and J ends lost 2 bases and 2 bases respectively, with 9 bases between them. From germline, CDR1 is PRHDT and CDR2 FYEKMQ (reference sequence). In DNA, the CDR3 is TGTGCCAGCAGCTTAACAGCGCCGCAAGAGACCCAGTACTTC. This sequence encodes CASSLTAPQETQYF. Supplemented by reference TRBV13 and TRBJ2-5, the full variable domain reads AAGVIQSPRHLIKEKRETATLKCYPIPRHDTVYWYQQGPGQDPQFLISFYEKMQSDKGSIPDRFSAQQFSDYHSELNMSSLELGDSALYFCASSLTAPQETQYFGPGTRLLVL.

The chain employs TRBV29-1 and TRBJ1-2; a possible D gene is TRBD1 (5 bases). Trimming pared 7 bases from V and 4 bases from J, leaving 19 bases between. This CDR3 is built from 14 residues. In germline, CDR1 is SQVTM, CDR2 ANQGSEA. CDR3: CSATGQGNLYGYTF. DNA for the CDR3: TGCAGCGCTACTGGTCAGGGAAATCTCTATGGCTACACCTTC.